This TCR beta chain comes out of a study of control samples from healthy donors and cancer patients. This clone was picked up one time. The table came from immunoSEQ multiplex PCR; TCRdb's copy has only in-frame clones and leaves some out. The profile shows 180,000 or so clones, just over 90% of them singletons. Specimen: blood. The clonotype was recovered from a woman aged 55-69 years in good health.

CDR3 in amino acids: CASSVWLAHEQYF. CDR3 bases: TGCGCCAGCAGCGTATGGTTGGCCCACGAGCAGTACTTC. The rearrangement joins TRBV5-1 to TRBJ2-7; D is uncertain. This CDR3 has 13 amino acids. Germline V CDR1 and CDR2: SGHRS, YFSETQ. V gave up 4 bases and J gave up 5 bases, with 13 bases separating them.